A selection of T cell receptor beta chains follows, all from one sample in a study of blood T cell repertoires in COVID-19. The repertoire was sequenced with immunoSEQ multiplex PCR; TCRdb's copy has only in-frame clones and lacks some. The sample yields under 300,000 clones, about 85% seen once. Sequencing was done on a sample of PBMCs or T cells enriched from blood (not recorded which). Receptors were obtained from a woman aged 25 to 39 with acute COVID-19. CDR3s include the opening cysteine and the closing phenylalanine or tryptophan. Each record gives: J gene, V gene, CDR3 protein.

j_call: TRBJ2-2
v_call: TRBV11-3
cdr3_aa: CASGTDSQGELFF

j_call: TRBJ2-7
v_call: TRBV2
cdr3_aa: CASRQGSYEQYF

j_call: TRBJ1-2
v_call: TRBV5-1
cdr3_aa: CASSPGQGRYGYTF

j_call: TRBJ2-2
v_call: TRBV13
cdr3_aa: CASSLGVAGVTGELFF

j_call: TRBJ2-3
v_call: TRBV25-1
cdr3_aa: CASSPTRRGSRGTDTQYF

j_call: TRBJ2-5
v_call: TRBV20-1
cdr3_aa: CSASGLAGFGGTQYF

j_call: TRBJ2-1
v_call: TRBV28
cdr3_aa: CASSLYPGLAGGPNEQFF

j_call: TRBJ1-2
v_call: TRBV28
cdr3_aa: CASSPTINYGYTF

j_call: TRBJ2-3
v_call: TRBV5-1
cdr3_aa: CASSPRGSVGTDTQYF

j_call: TRBJ1-1
v_call: TRBV7-9
cdr3_aa: CASSREQSMNTEAFF

j_call: TRBJ1-2
v_call: TRBV27
cdr3_aa: CASSLDRAHGYTF

j_call: TRBJ2-1
v_call: TRBV7-3
cdr3_aa: CASSPPHLECSHYEQFF

j_call: TRBJ1-5
v_call: TRBV6-6
cdr3_aa: CASSLLGSGGTAQHF

j_call: TRBJ1-1
v_call: TRBV6-5
cdr3_aa: CASRAGHPNTEAFF

j_call: TRBJ2-4
v_call: TRBV11-2
cdr3_aa: CASSPGLAGKNIQYF

j_call: TRBJ1-2
v_call: TRBV19
cdr3_aa: CASSIRRTRDRYTF

j_call: TRBJ1-5
v_call: TRBV27
cdr3_aa: CASSTLPPGQGAPSNQPQHF

j_call: TRBJ1-1
v_call: TRBV7-9
cdr3_aa: CASSSPDRVDTEAFF

j_call: TRBJ2-5
v_call: TRBV18
cdr3_aa: CASSPPPGQGAAGTQYF

j_call: TRBJ2-2
v_call: TRBV30
cdr3_aa: CAWTNGQGSVGELFF

j_call: TRBJ1-6
v_call: TRBV5-1
cdr3_aa: CASSTRTGGLAPLHF

j_call: TRBJ1-2
v_call: TRBV28
cdr3_aa: CASSDRSHGYTF

j_call: TRBJ1-3
v_call: TRBV6-6
cdr3_aa: CASRQSSGNTIYF

j_call: TRBJ1-1
v_call: TRBV5-1
cdr3_aa: CASSLDLQGTTEAFF

j_call: TRBJ2-5
v_call: TRBV9
cdr3_aa: CASSVDLAAGTQYF

j_call: TRBJ1-5
v_call: TRBV2
cdr3_aa: CASRQGFNQPQHF

j_call: TRBJ2-7
v_call: TRBV7-6
cdr3_aa: CASTRGQGTGYEQYF

j_call: TRBJ1-2
v_call: TRBV5-1
cdr3_aa: CASSLGPEYGYTF

j_call: TRBJ2-3
v_call: TRBV9
cdr3_aa: CASSVARTGTDTQYF

j_call: TRBJ2-1
v_call: TRBV12-5
cdr3_aa: CASGLGQGYNEQFF

j_call: TRBJ1-2
v_call: TRBV19
cdr3_aa: CASRARQGSSYGYTF

j_call: TRBJ1-6
v_call: TRBV27
cdr3_aa: CASSPHRTGRRLLHF

j_call: TRBJ1-6
v_call: TRBV19
cdr3_aa: CASRRTGGVLSYNSPLHF

j_call: TRBJ2-5
v_call: TRBV25-1
cdr3_aa: CASSEGLAGAFETQYF

j_call: TRBJ2-3
v_call: TRBV5-1
cdr3_aa: CASSFASGGTDTQYF

j_call: TRBJ2-1
v_call: TRBV12-5
cdr3_aa: CASAIAGVRDEQFF

j_call: TRBJ1-2
v_call: TRBV24-1
cdr3_aa: CATGDRDTNYGYTF

j_call: TRBJ1-1
v_call: TRBV5-1
cdr3_aa: CASSLGDRGTEAFF

j_call: TRBJ1-1
v_call: TRBV21-1
cdr3_aa: CASSKRRTDTEAFF

j_call: TRBJ2-1
v_call: TRBV7-9
cdr3_aa: CASSLAHVGGGYNEQFF